One TCR beta chain is described in this entry. The antigen remains undetermined. As for treatment: about 20 received Ad26.COV2.S at low or high dose, single or two shots; 5 received placebo; per-sample allocation not given. The samples were gathered on day 63 after the first injection of vaccine or placebo. These data are taken from a study of Ad26.COV2.S vaccination and SARS-CoV-2 variants. Study in general: Among those in the COV1001 Ad26.COV2.S trial arm was the donor. Study-wide points: Greater spike-specific TCR breadth was seen in vaccine recipients than in placebo recipients. With respect to non-spike TCR breadth, vaccine and placebo recipients were similar.

CDR3 length: 14 amino acids. V was cut by 2 bases and J by 0 bases, with 5 bases left in between. CDR1 and CDR2 from the germline V gene are MNHEY and SVGAGI. Here immunoSEQ multiplex PCR was the method, and the copy in TCRdb shows in-frame clones only, minus some. The sample lists 250,000 or so clones; roughly 89% were seen once. Sequences were derived from peripheral blood, sampled in a trial of Ad26.COV2.S vaccine versus placebo. This TCR was sampled from a person between 18 and 65 years old who received the Ad26.COV2.S COVID-19 vaccine or a placebo. The J gene is TRBJ1-3, the V gene TRBV6-5; D remains unclear. The CDR3 spells CASSYGSSGNTIYF. CDR3 DNA sequence: TGTGCCAGCAGTTACGGGAGCTCTGGAAACACCATATATTTT.